Listed below are T cell receptor beta chains from one sample, sequenced in a study of OX40 agonist ivuxolimab in advanced cancers. Only in-frame clones appear in the TCRdb table, and some are missing; sequencing was by immunoSEQ multiplex PCR. Here the sample spans some 98,000 clones, 87% being singletons. The sequenced sample was CD4+ or CD8+ T cells sorted from blood, obtained in a trial of the OX40 agonist ivuxolimab. All receptors come from an adult with an advanced solid tumor such as melanoma, head and neck, liver or kidney cancer. CDR3s include the opening cysteine and the closing phenylalanine or tryptophan. D genes are given only for firm matches. The size field is filled for only some rows; it gives once, few, many or a size class.

j_gene: TRBJ1-4
v_gene: TRBV18
d_gene: .
abundance: .
CDR3aa: CASSPRTAGTSTNEKLFF

j_gene: TRBJ2-6
v_gene: TRBV15
d_gene: .
abundance: .
CDR3aa: CATSRRIMNSGANVLTF

j_gene: TRBJ2-5
v_gene: TRBV4-2
d_gene: .
abundance: .
CDR3aa: CASSQGKTGDTYQETQYF

j_gene: TRBJ1-2
v_gene: TRBV2
d_gene: .
abundance: .
CDR3aa: CASSEGGRVNYGYTF

j_gene: TRBJ1-6
v_gene: TRBV5-4
d_gene: .
abundance: .
CDR3aa: CASSTLDGWGNSPLHF

j_gene: TRBJ1-2
v_gene: TRBV2
d_gene: TRBD1
abundance: .
CDR3aa: CATTLGLQGRNYGYTF

j_gene: TRBJ2-5
v_gene: TRBV7-2
d_gene: TRBD1
abundance: .
CDR3aa: CASRMDRGRQETQYF

j_gene: TRBJ1-3
v_gene: TRBV7-6
d_gene: TRBD1
abundance: .
CDR3aa: CASSLEDRGHTIYF

j_gene: TRBJ2-1
v_gene: TRBV4-2
d_gene: TRBD2
abundance: .
CDR3aa: CASSPIAGGSNEQFF

j_gene: TRBJ1-5
v_gene: TRBV19
d_gene: .
abundance: .
CDR3aa: CASSIRRSETQPQHF

j_gene: TRBJ2-5
v_gene: TRBV7-7
d_gene: .
abundance: .
CDR3aa: CASSYRDNGETQYF

j_gene: TRBJ1-3
v_gene: TRBV7-2
d_gene: TRBD1
abundance: .
CDR3aa: CASSPSGGSGNTIYF

j_gene: TRBJ1-2
v_gene: TRBV6-5
d_gene: TRBD1
abundance: .
CDR3aa: CASRQGDYGYTF

j_gene: TRBJ1-1
v_gene: TRBV29-1
d_gene: .
abundance: .
CDR3aa: CSVDMRAEAFF

j_gene: TRBJ1-2
v_gene: TRBV29-1
d_gene: TRBD1
abundance: .
CDR3aa: CSVVPGTGSFYGYTF

j_gene: TRBJ1-1
v_gene: TRBV7-8
d_gene: .
abundance: .
CDR3aa: CASSSPSTEAFF

j_gene: TRBJ1-5
v_gene: TRBV5-1
d_gene: .
abundance: .
CDR3aa: CASSLEPASNQPQHF

j_gene: TRBJ1-3
v_gene: TRBV15
d_gene: .
abundance: .
CDR3aa: CATSREVVLGQFSGNTIYF

j_gene: TRBJ2-1
v_gene: TRBV13
d_gene: .
abundance: .
CDR3aa: CASSLRGAIPGEQFF

j_gene: TRBJ2-2
v_gene: TRBV5-4
d_gene: TRBD1
abundance: .
CDR3aa: CASSRGGRGTGELFF

j_gene: TRBJ1-4
v_gene: TRBV5-5
d_gene: TRBD1
abundance: .
CDR3aa: CASSLVTGPNEKLFF

j_gene: TRBJ2-5
v_gene: TRBV4-1
d_gene: .
abundance: .
CDR3aa: CASSQGSGLFKTQYF

j_gene: TRBJ2-2
v_gene: TRBV27
d_gene: .
abundance: .
CDR3aa: CASSTFLLGNTGELFF

j_gene: TRBJ1-4
v_gene: TRBV2
d_gene: TRBD1
abundance: .
CDR3aa: CASSSPETGPFNEKLFF

j_gene: TRBJ2-4
v_gene: TRBV5-4
d_gene: TRBD2
abundance: .
CDR3aa: CASSLDLAGVAKNIQYF

j_gene: TRBJ1-2
v_gene: TRBV5-1
d_gene: .
abundance: .
CDR3aa: CASSEGNGYGYTF

j_gene: TRBJ1-6
v_gene: TRBV6-5
d_gene: .
abundance: .
CDR3aa: CASSYERNSPLHF

j_gene: TRBJ2-3
v_gene: TRBV19
d_gene: .
abundance: .
CDR3aa: CASSTRGANSRTQYF

j_gene: TRBJ1-1
v_gene: TRBV6-4
d_gene: .
abundance: .
CDR3aa: CASSDGPNTEAFF

j_gene: TRBJ2-5
v_gene: TRBV27
d_gene: .
abundance: .
CDR3aa: CASGYREETQYF

j_gene: TRBJ2-7
v_gene: TRBV2
d_gene: .
abundance: .
CDR3aa: CASSEGYMGSYEQYF

j_gene: TRBJ1-6
v_gene: TRBV4-1
d_gene: TRBD1
abundance: .
CDR3aa: CASSQGQGVYNSPLHF

j_gene: TRBJ1-5
v_gene: TRBV5-1
d_gene: TRBD1
abundance: .
CDR3aa: CASSPRDRGGNQPQHF

j_gene: TRBJ1-4
v_gene: TRBV29-1
d_gene: .
abundance: .
CDR3aa: CSVNDGLLNEKLFF

j_gene: TRBJ1-4
v_gene: TRBV27
d_gene: .
abundance: .
CDR3aa: CAIPGSKLFF

j_gene: TRBJ2-1
v_gene: TRBV6-4
d_gene: TRBD2
abundance: .
CDR3aa: CASSGGLAGNEQFF

j_gene: TRBJ1-4
v_gene: TRBV5-1
d_gene: .
abundance: .
CDR3aa: CASSLGQLGGEKLFF

j_gene: TRBJ2-7
v_gene: TRBV9
d_gene: .
abundance: .
CDR3aa: CASSVDTPYEQYF

j_gene: TRBJ1-1
v_gene: TRBV29-1
d_gene: .
abundance: .
CDR3aa: CSADFSYTALAFF

j_gene: TRBJ1-1
v_gene: TRBV29-1
d_gene: TRBD1
abundance: .
CDR3aa: CSVGQGRGTEAFF

j_gene: TRBJ1-2
v_gene: TRBV5-1
d_gene: .
abundance: few
CDR3aa: CASAGGRYYGYTF

j_gene: TRBJ2-5
v_gene: TRBV2
d_gene: TRBD2
abundance: .
CDR3aa: CASSDSGSFQETQYF

j_gene: TRBJ2-7
v_gene: TRBV6-5
d_gene: TRBD2
abundance: .
CDR3aa: CASSKGLASYEQYF

j_gene: TRBJ1-4
v_gene: TRBV10-1
d_gene: .
abundance: .
CDR3aa: CASSESPNEKLFF

j_gene: TRBJ1-1
v_gene: TRBV4-2
d_gene: .
abundance: .
CDR3aa: CASSQELGQLNTEAFF

j_gene: TRBJ2-5
v_gene: TRBV7-2
d_gene: .
abundance: .
CDR3aa: CASSRSSGETQYF

j_gene: TRBJ1-4
v_gene: TRBV7-9
d_gene: .
abundance: .
CDR3aa: CASSVGGEKLFF

j_gene: TRBJ1-2
v_gene: TRBV7-2
d_gene: TRBD1
abundance: .
CDR3aa: CASSGGQGNYGYTF

j_gene: TRBJ1-1
v_gene: TRBV10-1
d_gene: .
abundance: once
CDR3aa: CASSGREDTEAFF

j_gene: TRBJ1-5
v_gene: TRBV10-2
d_gene: .
abundance: .
CDR3aa: CASSDPRTTGESNQPQHF

j_gene: TRBJ2-1
v_gene: TRBV7-9
d_gene: TRBD1
abundance: .
CDR3aa: CAGDRGDEQFF

j_gene: TRBJ2-5
v_gene: TRBV11-2
d_gene: TRBD1
abundance: .
CDR3aa: CASSQLDRTQETQYF

j_gene: TRBJ1-6
v_gene: TRBV27
d_gene: TRBD1
abundance: .
CDR3aa: CASSLSAGGLEPLHF